This TCR beta chain was captured in a study of type 1 regulatory T cells. Study-level background: T-allo10 is an in vitro-generated, Tr1-enriched CD4 T cell product specific for alloantigen.

Trimming cost V 3 bases and J 3 bases, with 10 bases left between them. This CDR3 has 14 amino acids. Germline CDR1 reads SGHNT; CDR2 reads YYREEE (reference sequence). MiXCR was run by TCRdb on the reads, yielding one entry per CDR3 protein. This sample has tens of thousands of distinct CDR3 sequences, with approximately 51% found just once. This clonotype was seen many times. Its target is unknown. Sequenced input: cultured T cells, either the whole culture or a sorted T cell fraction (not recorded which). J is TRBJ2-1 and V is TRBV5-4, with D perhaps matching TRBD1 (6 bases). The receptor comes from a human donor in good health. As DNA, the CDR3 is TGTGCCAGCAGCTCTAGGACAGTCTACAATGAGCAGTTCTTC. This sequence encodes CASSSRTVYNEQFF.